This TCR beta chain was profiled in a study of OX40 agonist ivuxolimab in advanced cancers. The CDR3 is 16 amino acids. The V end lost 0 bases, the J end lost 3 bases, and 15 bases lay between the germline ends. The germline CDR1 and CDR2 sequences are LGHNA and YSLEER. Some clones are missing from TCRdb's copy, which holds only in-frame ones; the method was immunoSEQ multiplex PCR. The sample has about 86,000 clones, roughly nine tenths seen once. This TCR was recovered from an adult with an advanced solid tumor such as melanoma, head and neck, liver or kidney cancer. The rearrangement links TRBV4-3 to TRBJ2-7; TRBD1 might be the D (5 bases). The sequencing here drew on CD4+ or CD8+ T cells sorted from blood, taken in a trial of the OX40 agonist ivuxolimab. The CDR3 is CASSQDRAGLGYEQYF. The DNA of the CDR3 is TGCGCCAGCAGCCAAGATCGCGCAGGGTTGGGCTACGAGCAGTACTTC.